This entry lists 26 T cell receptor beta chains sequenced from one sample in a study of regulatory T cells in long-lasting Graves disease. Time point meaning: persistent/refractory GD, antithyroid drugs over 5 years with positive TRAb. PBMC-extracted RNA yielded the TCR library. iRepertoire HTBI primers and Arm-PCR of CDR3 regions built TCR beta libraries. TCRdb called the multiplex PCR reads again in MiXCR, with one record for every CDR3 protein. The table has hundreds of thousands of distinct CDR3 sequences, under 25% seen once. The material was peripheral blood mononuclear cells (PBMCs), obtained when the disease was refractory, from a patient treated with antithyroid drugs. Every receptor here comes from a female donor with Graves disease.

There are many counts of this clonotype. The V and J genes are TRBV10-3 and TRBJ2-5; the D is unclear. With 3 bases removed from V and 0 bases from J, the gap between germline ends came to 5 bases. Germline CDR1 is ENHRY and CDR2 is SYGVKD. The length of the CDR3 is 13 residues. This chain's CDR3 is CAISDENQETQYF. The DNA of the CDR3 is TGTGCCATCAGTGACGAGAACCAAGAGACCCAGTACTTC.

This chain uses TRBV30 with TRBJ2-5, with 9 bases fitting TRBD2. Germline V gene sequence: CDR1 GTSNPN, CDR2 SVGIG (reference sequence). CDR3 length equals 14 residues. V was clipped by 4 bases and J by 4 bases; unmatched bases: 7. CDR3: CAWTPGLAGETQYF. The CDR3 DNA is TGTGCCTGGACCCCGGGACTAGCTGGAGAGACCCAGTACTTC.

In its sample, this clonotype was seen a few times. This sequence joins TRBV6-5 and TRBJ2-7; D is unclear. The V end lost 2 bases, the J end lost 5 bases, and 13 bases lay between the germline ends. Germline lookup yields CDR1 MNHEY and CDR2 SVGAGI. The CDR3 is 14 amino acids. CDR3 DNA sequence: TGTGCCAGCAGTTACCCTGGAAATACCCACGAGCAGTACTTC. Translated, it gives CASSYPGNTHEQYF.

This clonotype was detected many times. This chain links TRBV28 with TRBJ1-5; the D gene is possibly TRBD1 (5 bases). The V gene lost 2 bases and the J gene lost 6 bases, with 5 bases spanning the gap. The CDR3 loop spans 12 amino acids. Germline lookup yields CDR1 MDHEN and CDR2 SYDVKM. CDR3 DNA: TGTGCCAGCAGTTTAAGGGGTCAGCCCCAGCATTTT. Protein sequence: CASSLRGQPQHF.

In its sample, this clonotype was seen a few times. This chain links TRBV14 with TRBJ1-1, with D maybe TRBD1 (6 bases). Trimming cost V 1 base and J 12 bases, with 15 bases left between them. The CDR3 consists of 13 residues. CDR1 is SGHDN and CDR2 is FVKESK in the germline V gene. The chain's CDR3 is CASSQVLTDRPFF. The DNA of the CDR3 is TGTGCCAGCAGCCAAGTTTTGACAGACAGGCCTTTCTTT.

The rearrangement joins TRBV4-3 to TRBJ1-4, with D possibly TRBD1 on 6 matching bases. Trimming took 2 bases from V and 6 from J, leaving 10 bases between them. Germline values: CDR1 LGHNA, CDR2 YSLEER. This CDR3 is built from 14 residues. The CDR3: CASSQRDMHEKLFF. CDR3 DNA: TGCGCCAGCAGCCAACGGGACATGCATGAAAAACTGTTTTTT.

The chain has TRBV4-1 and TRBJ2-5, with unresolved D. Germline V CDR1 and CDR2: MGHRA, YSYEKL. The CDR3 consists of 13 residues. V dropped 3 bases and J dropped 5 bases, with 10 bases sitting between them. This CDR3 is CASSQARQETQYF. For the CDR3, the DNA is TGCGCCAGCAGCCAGGCCCGCCAGGAGACCCAGTACTTC.

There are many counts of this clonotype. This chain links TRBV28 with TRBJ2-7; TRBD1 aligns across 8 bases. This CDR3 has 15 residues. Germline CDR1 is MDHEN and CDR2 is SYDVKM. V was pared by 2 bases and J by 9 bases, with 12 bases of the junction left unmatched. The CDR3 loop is CASSLGAGGDDRQYF. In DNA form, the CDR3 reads TGTGCCAGCAGTTTAGGGGCAGGGGGCGATGATAGGCAGTACTTC.

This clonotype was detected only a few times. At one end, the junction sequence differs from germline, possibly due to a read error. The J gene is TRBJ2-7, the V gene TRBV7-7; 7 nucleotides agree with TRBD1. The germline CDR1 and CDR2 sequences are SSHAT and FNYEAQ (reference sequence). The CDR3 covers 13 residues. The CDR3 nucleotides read TGTGCTAGCAGCTTAGACAGGGAGAGACAGCAGTACTTC. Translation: CASSLDRERQQYF. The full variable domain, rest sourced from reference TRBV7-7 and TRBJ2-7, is GAGVSQSPRYKVTKRGQDVTLRCDPISSHATLYWYQQALGQGPEFLTYFNYEAQPDKSGLPSDRFSAERPEGSISTLTIQRTEQRDSAMYRCASSLDRERQQYFGPGTRLTVT.

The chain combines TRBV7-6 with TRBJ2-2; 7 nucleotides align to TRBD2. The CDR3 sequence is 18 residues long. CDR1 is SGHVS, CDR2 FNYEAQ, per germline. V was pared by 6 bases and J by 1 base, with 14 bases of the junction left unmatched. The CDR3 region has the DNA TGTGCCAGCAGACCGTCCGAGTATACTAGCGAGAACACCGGGGAGCTGTTTTTT. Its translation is CASRPSEYTSENTGELFF.

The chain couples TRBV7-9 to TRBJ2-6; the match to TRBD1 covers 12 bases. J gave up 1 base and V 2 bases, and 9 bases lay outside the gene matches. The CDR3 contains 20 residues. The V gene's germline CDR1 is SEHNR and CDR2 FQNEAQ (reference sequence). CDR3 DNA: TGTGCCAGCAGCTTACCCAGTCCGGGACAGGGGGCATCTGGGGCCAACGTCCTGACTTTC. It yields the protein CASSLPSPGQGASGANVLTF. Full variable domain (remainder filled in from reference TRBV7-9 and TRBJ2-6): DTGVSQNPRHKITKRGQNVTFRCDPISEHNRLYWYRQTLGQGPEFLTYFQNEAQLEKSRLLSDRFSAERPKGSFSTLEIQRTEQGDSAMYLCASSLPSPGQGASGANVLTFGAGSRLTVL.

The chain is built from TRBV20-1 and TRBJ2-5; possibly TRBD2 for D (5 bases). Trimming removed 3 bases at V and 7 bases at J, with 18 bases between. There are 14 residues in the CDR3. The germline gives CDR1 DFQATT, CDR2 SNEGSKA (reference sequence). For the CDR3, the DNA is TGCAGTGCTAGGGAGCGGACGGAAAAGGGGACCCAGTACTTC. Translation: CSARERTEKGTQYF.

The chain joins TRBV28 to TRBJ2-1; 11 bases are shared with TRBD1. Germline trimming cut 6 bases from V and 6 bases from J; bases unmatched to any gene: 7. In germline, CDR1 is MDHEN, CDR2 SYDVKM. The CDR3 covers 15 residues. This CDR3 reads CASSQPGTGGNEQFF. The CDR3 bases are TGTGCCAGCAGCCAGCCGGGGACAGGGGGCAATGAGCAGTTCTTC.

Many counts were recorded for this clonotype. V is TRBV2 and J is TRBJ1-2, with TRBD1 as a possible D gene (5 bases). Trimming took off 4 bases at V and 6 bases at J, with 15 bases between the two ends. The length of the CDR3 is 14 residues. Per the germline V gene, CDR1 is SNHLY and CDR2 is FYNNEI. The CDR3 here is CASSAGRGVNGYTF. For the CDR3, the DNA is TGTGCCAGCAGTGCCGGACGGGGGGTCAATGGCTACACCTTC.

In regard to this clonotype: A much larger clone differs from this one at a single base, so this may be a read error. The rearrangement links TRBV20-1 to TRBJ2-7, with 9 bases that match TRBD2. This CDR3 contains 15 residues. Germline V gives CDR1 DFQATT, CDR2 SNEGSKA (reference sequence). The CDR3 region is CSARDRASGDYERYF. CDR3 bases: TGCAGTGCTAGAGATCGGGCTAGCGGGGACTACGAGCGGTACTTC.

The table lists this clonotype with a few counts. This CDR3 reads CASSLGASGALYEQYF. The CDR3 nucleotides are TGTGCCAGCAGTCTCGGGGCTAGCGGGGCCCTCTACGAGCAGTACTTC. The chain couples TRBV28 to TRBJ2-7; 9 bases are shared with TRBD2. Germline CDR1 reads MDHEN; CDR2 reads SYDVKM. There are 16 residues in the CDR3. Trimming cost V 5 bases and J 3 bases; bases outside gene matches: 11.

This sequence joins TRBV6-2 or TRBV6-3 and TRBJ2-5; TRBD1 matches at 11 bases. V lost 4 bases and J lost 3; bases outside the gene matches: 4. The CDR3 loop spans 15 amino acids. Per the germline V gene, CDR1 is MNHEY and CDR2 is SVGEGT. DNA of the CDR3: TGTGCCAGCAGTTCCGGGACAGGGGGAAAAGAGACCCAGTACTTC. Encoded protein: CASSSGTGGKETQYF.

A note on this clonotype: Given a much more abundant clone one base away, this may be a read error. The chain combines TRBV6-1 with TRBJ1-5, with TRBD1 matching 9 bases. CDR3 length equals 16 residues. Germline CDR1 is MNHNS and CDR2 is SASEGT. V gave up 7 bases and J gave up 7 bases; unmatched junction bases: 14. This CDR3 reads CASTIKDRGLGQPQHF. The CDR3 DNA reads TGTGCCAGCACCATAAAGGACAGGGGCCTAGGGCAGCCCCAGCATTTT.

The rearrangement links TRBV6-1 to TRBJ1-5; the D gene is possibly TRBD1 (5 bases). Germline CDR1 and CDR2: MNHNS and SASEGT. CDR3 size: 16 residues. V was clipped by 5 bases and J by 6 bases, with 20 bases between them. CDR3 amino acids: CASSHANVGGGQPQHF. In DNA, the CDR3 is TGTGCCAGCAGTCACGCCAATGTGGGGGGGGGTCAGCCCCAGCATTTT.

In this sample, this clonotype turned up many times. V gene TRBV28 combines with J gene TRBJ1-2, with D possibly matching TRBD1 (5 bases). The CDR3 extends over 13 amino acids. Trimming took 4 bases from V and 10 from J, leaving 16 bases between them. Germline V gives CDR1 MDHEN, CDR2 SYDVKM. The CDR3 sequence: CASSSPGLIVYTF. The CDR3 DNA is TGTGCCAGCAGTTCACCGGGACTGATCGTCTACACCTTC.

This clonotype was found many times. In nucleotides, the CDR3 is TGTGCCAGCAGTTACGGTTGGGGACAGGGGATCGACGACTATGGCTACACCTTC. It translates to CASSYGWGQGIDDYGYTF. This chain connects TRBV6-5 to TRBJ1-2; 10 bases fit TRBD1. Germline CDR1 MNHEY, CDR2 SVGAGI. CDR3 length equals 18 residues. The V and J ends lost 2 bases and 3 bases, in that order; junction bases with no gene match: 12.

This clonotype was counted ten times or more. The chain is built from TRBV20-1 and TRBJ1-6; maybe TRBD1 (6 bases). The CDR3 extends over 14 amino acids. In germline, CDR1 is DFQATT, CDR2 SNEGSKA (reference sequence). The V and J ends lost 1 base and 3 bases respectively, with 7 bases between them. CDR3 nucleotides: TGCAGTGCTAGAGGGGGACACTATAATTCACCCCTCCACTTT. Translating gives CSARGGHYNSPLHF.

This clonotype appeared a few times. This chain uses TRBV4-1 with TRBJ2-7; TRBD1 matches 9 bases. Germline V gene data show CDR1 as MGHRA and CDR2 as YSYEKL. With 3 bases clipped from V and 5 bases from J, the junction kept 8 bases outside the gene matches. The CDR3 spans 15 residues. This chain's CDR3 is CASSQSTGGIDEQYF. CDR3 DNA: TGCGCCAGCAGCCAGTCAACAGGGGGCATCGACGAGCAGTACTTC.

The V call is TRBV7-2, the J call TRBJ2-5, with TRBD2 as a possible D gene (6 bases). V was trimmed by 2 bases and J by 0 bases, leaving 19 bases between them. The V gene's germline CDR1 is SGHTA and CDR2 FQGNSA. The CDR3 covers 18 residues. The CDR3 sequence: CASSLPRGGSMDQETQYF. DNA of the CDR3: TGTGCCAGCAGCTTACCCCGTGGAGGGAGTATGGACCAAGAGACCCAGTACTTC.

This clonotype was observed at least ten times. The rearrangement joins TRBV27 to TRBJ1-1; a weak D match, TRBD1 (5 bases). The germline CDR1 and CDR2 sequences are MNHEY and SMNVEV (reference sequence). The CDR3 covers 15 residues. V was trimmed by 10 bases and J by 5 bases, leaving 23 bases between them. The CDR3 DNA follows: TGTGCCATACTAGCGGGACTCCCTAGACGGACTGAAGCTTTCTTT. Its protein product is CAILAGLPRRTEAFF.

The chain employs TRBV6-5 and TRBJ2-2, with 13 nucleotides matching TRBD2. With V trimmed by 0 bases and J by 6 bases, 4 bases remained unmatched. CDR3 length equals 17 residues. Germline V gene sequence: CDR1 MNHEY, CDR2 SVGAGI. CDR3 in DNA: TGTGCCAGCAGTTACTCTCGGACTAGCGGGGGATCCGGGGAGCTGTTTTTT. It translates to CASSYSRTSGGSGELFF.